These 8 T cell receptor beta chains originate from one sample sequenced in a study of tumor-infiltrating lymphocytes in primary liver carcinoma. Constant-region priming of about 520 ng total RNA yielded TCR beta cDNA. ARM-PCR, slightly modified, supplied the TCR beta libraries through three nested multiplex PCR rounds. Both of the initial two PCR rounds ran for roughly 11 cycles and employed TRBV1-TRBV30 forward primers alongside a C-beta reverse primer. TCRdb reprocessed the multiplex PCR reads with MiXCR, giving one entry per CDR3 protein. The table lists approximately 330,000 distinct CDR3 sequences, 65% of them singletons. Germline DNA was also extracted, with blood RNA taken from unsorted whole blood. The sample taken for sequencing was peripheral blood. These TCRs come from a man aged 40-49 years with primary liver carcinoma and hepatitis B virus infection.

A word on this clonotype: Given a much more abundant clone one base away, this may be a read error. The CDR3 is CSSSLGVGTQYF. The CDR3 nucleotides are TGTTCCAGCAGCTTAGGCGTCGGTACGCAGTATTTT. This rearrangement joins TRBV5-5 to TRBJ2-3, with D unresolved. The CDR3 is made up of 12 amino acids. CDR1 SGHKS and CDR2 YYEKEE come from the germline V gene (reference sequence).

At least ten counts were recorded for this clonotype. The gene calls are TRBV6-6 and TRBJ2-7; 7 bases line up with TRBD2. After removal of 8 bases from V and 5 bases from J, the junction contained 6 bases not matched to a gene. The germline V gene encodes CDR1 MNHNY and CDR2 SVGAGI (reference sequence). The CDR3 spans 12 residues. The CDR3 sequence is CASSGRNDEQYF. The CDR3 DNA reads TGTGCCAGCTCCGGGAGGAACGACGAGCAGTACTTC.

Of note for this clonotype: The junction does not match germline at one end; this may be a read error. The CDR3 DNA is TGTGCCAGCAACTTAGGAGGGACTAGCGAGAGGGCCGAAGAAACGCAGTATTTT. Encoded protein: CASNLGGTSERAEETQYF. The chain uses TRBV11-2 and TRBJ2-3, with 10 bases that match TRBD2. There are 18 residues in the CDR3. Germline CDR1 and CDR2: SGHAT and FQNNGV.

This clonotype has just a few counts. An end of the junction differs from the germline gene, which may be a read error. The V and J genes are TRBV11-2 and TRBJ2-7; D remains unclear. Germline assignment: CDR1 SGHAT and CDR2 FQNNGV. This CDR3 is built from 14 residues. For the CDR3, the DNA is TGTGCCAGCAGCTGGTTTATCGACTCCTATGAGCAGTACTTC. Translated: CASSWFIDSYEQYF.

On this clonotype: One end of the junction is discordant with germline, which a read error may explain. V gene TRBV11-3 combines with J gene TRBJ2-1; D may be TRBD2 (7 bases). CDR1 and CDR2 (germline): SGHNT, YENEEA. The CDR3 spans 13 residues. The CDR3 region is CASSYREGSEELF. The CDR3, as DNA: TGTGCCAGCAGCTACAGGGAGGGGAGTGAGGAGTTATTC.

This chain links TRBV12-3 or TRBV12-4 with TRBJ2-1; 10 nucleotides agree with TRBD2. The CDR3 totals 16 residues. After removal of 5 bases from V and 13 bases from J, the junction contained 17 bases not matched to a gene. Written as DNA, the CDR3 is TGTGCCAGCAGTCCAGCCGGGACTAGCGTGATCGAGGATCAGTTCTTC. Translated: CASSPAGTSVIEDQFF.

The chain carries TRBV4-1 and TRBJ2-1; 7 nucleotides agree with TRBD1. The ends lost 3 bases at V and 6 bases at J; junction bases unmatched: 11. The CDR3 sequence is 16 residues long. Looked up from germline, CDR1 is MGHRA and CDR2 is YSYEKL. The chain's CDR3 is CASSHIGDSVANEQFF. CDR3 sequence (DNA): TGCGCCAGCAGCCATATCGGGGACAGCGTAGCCAATGAGCAGTTCTTC.

Comment on this clonotype: This sequence may be a read error, since a much larger clone differs from it by one base. The gene calls are TRBV6-6 and TRBJ1-4; tentative D call: TRBD1 (6 bases). Germline V gene data show CDR1 as MNHNY and CDR2 as SVGAGI (reference sequence). The CDR3 is made up of 15 amino acids. The CDR3, as DNA: TGTGCCAGCATTTACACGGGGGCCGATAATGAAAAACTGTTTTTT. Encoded protein: CASIYTGADNEKLFF.